This T cell receptor (beta chain) is from a study of T cell changes during pregnancy in multiple sclerosis. V was trimmed by 4 bases and J by 0 bases, leaving 8 bases between them. This CDR3 is 14 amino acids long. Per germline, CDR1 MGHRA and CDR2 YSYEKL. Assay: immunoSEQ multiplex PCR; the TCRdb copy retains only in-frame clones and omits some. The table lists around 120,000 clones, 91% of them singletons. This chain uses TRBV4-1 with TRBJ2-3, with a weak D call TRBD2 (6 bases). The sample was peripheral blood, taken after pregnancy. This sequence was found in a female donor with multiple sclerosis, enrolled in a pregnancy study. The CDR3 nucleotides read TGCGCCAGCAGCCTCCGGGGGAGCACAGATACGCAGTATTTT. Translated, it gives CASSLRGSTDTQYF.